Listed below are T cell receptor beta chains from one sample, sequenced in a study of cytomegalovirus exposure and HLA in healthy donors. Generated by immunoSEQ multiplex PCR, the TCRdb table keeps only in-frame clones and is missing some. The repertoire holds about 170,000 clones, just over 70% seen once, with 2% to 3% in the top ten. Sequencing was performed on PBMCs. These receptor sequences come from a human donor in good health. Each CDR3 is given with its conserved first and last residue. D genes are given only for firm matches. Rows give clone size only sometimes, using once, few, many, or a class for an expanded clone.

abundance: NA; v_gene: TRBV19; j_gene: TRBJ2-7; d_gene: NA; CDR3aa: CASSMIGGYEQYF; CDR3nt: TGTGCCAGTAGTATGATAGGGGGATACGAGCAGTACTTC
abundance: NA; v_gene: TRBV5-1; j_gene: TRBJ2-1; d_gene: NA; CDR3aa: CASSRGGQGSYNEQFF; CDR3nt: TGCGCCAGCAGCCGGGGGGGACAGGGCTCCTACAATGAGCAGTTCTTC
abundance: few; v_gene: TRBV10-1; j_gene: TRBJ2-5; d_gene: TRBD2; CDR3aa: CASSESRLAGQETQYF; CDR3nt: TGCGCCAGCAGTGAGTCGCGGCTAGCGGGGCAAGAGACCCAGTACTTC
abundance: many; v_gene: TRBV7-2; j_gene: TRBJ2-7; d_gene: NA; CDR3aa: CASSSGVGSYEQYF; CDR3nt: TGTGCCAGCAGCTCGGGTGTCGGCTCCTACGAGCAGTACTTC
abundance: NA; v_gene: TRBV7-3; j_gene: TRBJ2-3; d_gene: TRBD2; CDR3aa: CASSLTAGGKSDTQYF; CDR3nt: TGTGCCAGCAGCCTTACGGCGGGGGGCAAGTCCGATACGCAGTATTTT
abundance: NA; v_gene: TRBV4-1; j_gene: TRBJ1-6; d_gene: NA; CDR3aa: CASSRGGNNSPLHF; CDR3nt: TGCGCCAGCAGCCGGGGGGGGAATAATTCACCCCTCCACTTT
abundance: NA; v_gene: TRBV5-4; j_gene: TRBJ2-7; d_gene: TRBD1; CDR3aa: CASSGYRDRGQREQYF; CDR3nt: TGTGCCAGCAGCGGATATCGGGACAGGGGGCAACGGGAGCAGTACTTC
abundance: NA; v_gene: TRBV6-5; j_gene: TRBJ2-3; d_gene: TRBD2; CDR3aa: CATALGGATDTQYF; CDR3nt: TGTGCCACCGCCCTCGGGGGGGCCACAGATACGCAGTATTTT
abundance: once; v_gene: TRBV4-1; j_gene: TRBJ1-4; d_gene: NA; CDR3aa: CASSQVRFEKLFF; CDR3nt: TGCGCCAGCAGCCAAGTCAGGTTTGAAAAACTGTTTTTT
abundance: NA; v_gene: TRBV4-1; j_gene: TRBJ2-7; d_gene: TRBD1; CDR3aa: CASSQTGQPHEQYF; CDR3nt: TGCGCCAGCAGCCAGACAGGGCAACCCCACGAGCAGTACTTC
abundance: few; v_gene: TRBV5-1; j_gene: TRBJ1-2; d_gene: NA; CDR3aa: CASSPGDSSNYGYTF; CDR3nt: TGCGCCAGCAGCCCGGGGGACTCCTCAAACTATGGCTACACCTTC
abundance: NA; v_gene: TRBV7-6; j_gene: TRBJ2-1; d_gene: TRBD2; CDR3aa: CASSLAYQRGANNEQFF; CDR3nt: TGTGCCAGCAGCTTAGCATACCAGCGGGGGGCAAACAATGAGCAGTTCTTC
abundance: few; v_gene: TRBV30; j_gene: TRBJ1-2; d_gene: TRBD1; CDR3aa: CAWARTGGGYTF; CDR3nt: TGTGCCTGGGCCAGGACAGGGGGTGGCTACACCTTC
abundance: NA; v_gene: TRBV15; j_gene: TRBJ2-1; d_gene: NA; CDR3aa: CATSRASYNEQFF; CDR3nt: TGTGCCACCAGCAGGGCTAGCTACAATGAGCAGTTCTTC
abundance: few; v_gene: TRBV6-5; j_gene: TRBJ2-2; d_gene: TRBD1; CDR3aa: CASKYRDSTGELFF; CDR3nt: TGTGCCAGCAAATACCGGGACAGCACCGGGGAGCTGTTTTTT
abundance: NA; v_gene: TRBV2; j_gene: TRBJ1-6; d_gene: NA; CDR3aa: CASNREDNSPLHF; CDR3nt: TGTGCCAGCAACCGGGAGGATAATTCACCCCTCCACTTT
abundance: NA; v_gene: TRBV9; j_gene: TRBJ2-5; d_gene: NA; CDR3aa: CASSGTSGSAQETQYF; CDR3nt: TGTGCCAGCAGCGGCACTAGTGGATCGGCACAAGAGACCCAGTACTTC
abundance: NA; v_gene: TRBV4-3; j_gene: TRBJ2-7; d_gene: TRBD1; CDR3aa: CASSQDAGGGEQYF; CDR3nt: TGCGCCAGCAGCCAAGATGCAGGGGGCGGCGAGCAGTACTTC
abundance: NA; v_gene: TRBV4-1; j_gene: TRBJ2-2; d_gene: NA; CDR3aa: CASSQDGGAPGELFF; CDR3nt: TGCGCCAGCAGCCAAGATGGGGGGGCACCCGGGGAGCTGTTTTTT
abundance: NA; v_gene: TRBV5-4; j_gene: TRBJ2-7; d_gene: NA; CDR3aa: CASSSGSYEQYF; CDR3nt: TGTGCCAGCAGCTCGGGGTCCTACGAGCAGTACTTC
abundance: NA; v_gene: TRBV12-5; j_gene: TRBJ2-1; d_gene: TRBD1; CDR3aa: CASGLKDGDRVYNEQFF; CDR3nt: TGTGCTAGTGGTTTGAAAGATGGGGACAGGGTCTACAATGAGCAGTTCTTC
abundance: NA; v_gene: TRBV6-5; j_gene: TRBJ1-2; d_gene: NA; CDR3aa: CASSGLDNGYTF; CDR3nt: TGTGCCAGCTCAGGGCTTGATAATGGCTACACCTTC
abundance: NA; v_gene: TRBV7-3; j_gene: TRBJ1-1; d_gene: NA; CDR3aa: CASSDLPGGGNTEAFF; CDR3nt: TGTGCCAGCAGCGACCTGCCGGGGGGAGGAAACACTGAAGCTTTCTTT
abundance: NA; v_gene: TRBV4-3; j_gene: TRBJ1-6; d_gene: NA; CDR3aa: CASSQDLSPLHF; CDR3nt: TGCGCCAGCAGCCAAGACCTTTCACCCCTCCACTTT
abundance: NA; v_gene: TRBV28; j_gene: TRBJ1-3; d_gene: NA; CDR3aa: CASSSPGYSTIYF; CDR3nt: TGTGCCAGCAGTTCGCCGGGTTATAGTACCATATATTTT
abundance: once; v_gene: TRBV4-1; j_gene: TRBJ1-5; d_gene: NA; CDR3aa: CASSREGGNQPQHF; CDR3nt: TGCGCCAGCAGCCGCGAAGGGGGCAATCAGCCCCAGCATTTT
abundance: few; v_gene: TRBV4-3; j_gene: TRBJ1-4; d_gene: TRBD1; CDR3aa: CASGLTGATNEKLFF; CDR3nt: TGCGCCAGCGGGCTGACAGGGGCAACTAATGAAAAACTGTTTTTT
abundance: NA; v_gene: TRBV5-6; j_gene: TRBJ1-1; d_gene: NA; CDR3aa: CASSNTGTHPFF; CDR3nt: TGTGCCAGCAGCAATACCGGGACACACCCTTTCTTT
abundance: NA; v_gene: TRBV6-5; j_gene: TRBJ2-1; d_gene: NA; CDR3aa: CASSYSGRGPYNEQFF; CDR3nt: TGTGCCAGCAGTTACTCGGGCAGGGGACCCTACAATGAGCAGTTCTTC
abundance: NA; v_gene: TRBV5-4; j_gene: TRBJ2-5; d_gene: TRBD2; CDR3aa: CASSQTSGGSETQYF; CDR3nt: TGTGCCAGCAGCCAAACTAGCGGGGGCTCGGAGACCCAGTACTTC
abundance: NA; v_gene: TRBV18; j_gene: TRBJ1-5; d_gene: TRBD1; CDR3aa: CASSTILRDSSNQPQHF; CDR3nt: TGTGCCAGCTCAACTATCTTACGGGACAGCTCTAATCAGCCCCAGCATTTT
abundance: NA; v_gene: TRBV7-8; j_gene: TRBJ2-7; d_gene: TRBD1; CDR3aa: CASSLRTGISNEQYF; CDR3nt: TGTGCCAGCAGCTTACGGACAGGTATCTCAAACGAGCAGTACTTC
abundance: NA; v_gene: TRBV7-2; j_gene: TRBJ1-4; d_gene: NA; CDR3aa: CASSPTGTTNEKLFF; CDR3nt: TGTGCCAGCAGCCCTACAGGGACAACTAATGAAAAACTGTTTTTT
abundance: NA; v_gene: TRBV7-2; j_gene: TRBJ1-1; d_gene: NA; CDR3aa: CASSRAPGLNTEAFF; CDR3nt: TGTGCCAGCAGCAGGGCACCGGGGTTGAACACTGAAGCTTTCTTT
abundance: NA; v_gene: TRBV27; j_gene: TRBJ2-2; d_gene: TRBD1; CDR3aa: CASRGTGVWENTGELFF; CDR3nt: TGTGCCAGCAGGGGGACAGGGGTCTGGGAAAACACCGGGGAGCTGTTTTTT
abundance: NA; v_gene: TRBV5-1; j_gene: TRBJ1-5; d_gene: NA; CDR3aa: CASSLGADFNQPQHF; CDR3nt: TGCGCCAGCAGCTTGGGGGCAGATTTCAATCAGCCCCAGCATTTT
abundance: NA; v_gene: TRBV28; j_gene: TRBJ1-1; d_gene: NA; CDR3aa: CASSPLSLRTVNTEAFF; CDR3nt: TGTGCCAGCAGTCCCCTCTCCCTTAGGACAGTGAACACTGAAGCTTTCTTT
abundance: NA; v_gene: TRBV9; j_gene: TRBJ2-4; d_gene: NA; CDR3aa: CASSNQGAKNIQYF; CDR3nt: TGTGCCAGCAGCAATCAGGGTGCCAAAAACATTCAGTACTTC
abundance: NA; v_gene: TRBV27; j_gene: TRBJ1-2; d_gene: TRBD1; CDR3aa: CASSSLARGLEGYTF; CDR3nt: TGTGCCAGCAGTTCACTCGCTAGGGGGCTTGAGGGCTACACCTTC
abundance: NA; v_gene: TRBV7-8; j_gene: TRBJ2-3; d_gene: NA; CDR3aa: CASTQPSGEETDTQYF; CDR3nt: TGTGCCAGCACCCAGCCCTCGGGGGAGGAGACAGATACGCAGTATTTT
abundance: NA; v_gene: TRBV30; j_gene: TRBJ2-7; d_gene: NA; CDR3aa: CAWSRGTYEQYF; CDR3nt: TGTGCCTGGAGTCGGGGTACCTACGAGCAGTACTTC
abundance: NA; v_gene: TRBV19; j_gene: TRBJ2-7; d_gene: NA; CDR3aa: CASSIRRTAIYEQYF; CDR3nt: TGTGCCAGTAGTATACGGCGGACAGCAATCTACGAGCAGTACTTC
abundance: NA; v_gene: TRBV29-1; j_gene: TRBJ1-1; d_gene: NA; CDR3aa: CSVEAGGTEAFF; CDR3nt: TGCAGCGTTGAAGCGGGGGGCACTGAAGCTTTCTTT
abundance: NA; v_gene: TRBV10-3; j_gene: TRBJ2-6; d_gene: NA; CDR3aa: CAISRGRGESGANVLTF; CDR3nt: TGTGCCATCAGCAGGGGCCGAGGGGAGTCTGGGGCCAACGTCCTGACTTTC
abundance: NA; v_gene: TRBV5-4; j_gene: TRBJ2-2; d_gene: NA; CDR3aa: CASSDRQAANTGELFF; CDR3nt: TGTGCCAGCAGCGACCGACAGGCCGCGAACACCGGGGAGCTGTTTTTT
abundance: NA; v_gene: TRBV7-2; j_gene: TRBJ1-3; d_gene: TRBD1; CDR3aa: CASSRDRTFSGNTIYF; CDR3nt: TGTGCCAGCAGCCGGGACAGGACATTCTCTGGAAACACCATATATTTT
abundance: few; v_gene: TRBV28; j_gene: TRBJ1-1; d_gene: TRBD1; CDR3aa: CASSSPGGHGLNTEAFF; CDR3nt: TGTGCCAGCAGTTCCCCAGGGGGCCATGGGCTTAACACTGAAGCTTTCTTT
abundance: NA; v_gene: TRBV19; j_gene: TRBJ2-3; d_gene: TRBD2; CDR3aa: CASRGASGGGFTDTQYF; CDR3nt: TGTGCCAGCCGCGGGGCTAGCGGGGGGGGATTCACAGATACGCAGTATTTT
abundance: NA; v_gene: TRBV6-1; j_gene: TRBJ1-1; d_gene: NA; CDR3aa: CASSDYGPLNTEAFF; CDR3nt: TGTGCCAGCAGTGATTATGGGCCGCTGAACACTGAAGCTTTCTTT
abundance: NA; v_gene: TRBV6-5; j_gene: TRBJ1-4; d_gene: NA; CDR3aa: CASSYSAIRLKKLFF; CDR3nt: TGTGCCAGCAGTTACTCGGCCATCCGTTTAAAAAAACTGTTTTTT
abundance: NA; v_gene: TRBV15; j_gene: TRBJ2-5; d_gene: NA; CDR3aa: CATSRDSGQETQYF; CDR3nt: TGTGCCACCAGCAGAGATAGCGGACAAGAGACCCAGTACTTC
abundance: NA; v_gene: TRBV29-1; j_gene: TRBJ2-7; d_gene: TRBD1; CDR3aa: CSVESGTGGYEQYF; CDR3nt: TGCAGCGTTGAGTCGGGGACAGGGGGCTACGAGCAGTACTTC